This T cell receptor (beta chain) came from a study of shared clonotypes between healthy human individuals. The wider study: Researchers drew samples from two women and a few men aged 18 to 49.

CDR3 length: 19 residues. Germline V CDR1 and CDR2: SEHNR, FQNEAQ (reference sequence). J gave up 8 bases and V 5 bases, and 22 bases lay outside the gene matches. In this sample, this clone turned up once. Here immunoSEQ multiplex PCR was the method, and the copy in TCRdb shows in-frame clones only, minus some. This sample has around 1,900,000 clones; around 93% occur once, and the top ten carry less than 2%. Naive CD8 populations comprised CD45RO-negative cells positively selected for CCR7, excluding terminally differentiated effector memory CD45RA+ cells. The rearrangement joins TRBV7-9 to TRBJ2-1, with TRBD2 identical over 9 bases. The sequence was collected from a man between 18 and 29 years old in good health. Some clones in this sample may be carry-over from other donors' samples. The source material was naive CD8+ T cells from PBMCs. CDR3 loop: CASSTRVGTTSGSRDEQFF. The DNA of the CDR3 is TGTGCCAGCAGCACTAGGGTGGGGACAACTAGCGGGTCTAGGGATGAGCAGTTCTTC.